This TCR beta chain is from a study of cytomegalovirus exposure and HLA in healthy donors. Healthy bone marrow donors supplied every sample. Notes on the study in general: The authors confirmed in vitro that a few CMV-associated chains were specific for CMV antigens. Follow-up analysis seemed to connect common viral pathogens with several of the most significant clusters identified.

Primers included in the PCR were 60 Vbeta and 13 Jbeta primers. Sequencing used immunoSEQ multiplex PCR; TCRdb keeps in-frame clones, though not all of them. This table has around 120,000 clones, roughly 9.9% appearing once. This clone showed up just a few times. Its antigen remains unknown. The V end was cut by 5 bases, the J end by 4 bases, with 11 bases between. Germline V gene lookup returns CDR1 SGHAT and CDR2 FQNNGV. CDR3 length: 13 residues. The TCR sequence derives from a man under 40 in good health and CMV-seronegative. The sequenced sample was PBMCs. The chain combines TRBV11-2 with TRBJ1-2; D is possibly TRBD1 (6 bases). This CDR3 is CASSLEDSYGYTF. The CDR3 DNA reads as TGTGCCAGCAGCCTCGAGGACAGCTATGGCTACACCTTC.